This T cell receptor (beta chain) was captured in a study of blood T cells in healthy people across ages. CDR1 is MNHEY and CDR2 is SMNVEV in the germline V gene (reference sequence). This CDR3 has 17 amino acids. V was trimmed by 5 bases and J by 1 base, leaving 20 bases between them. This clonotype has a count of ten or more. PCR was performed a second time for roughly 7 to 12 cycles using a sample-barcoded 5' primer and a J-beta primer mix. TCRdb redid the calling of the 5' RACE reads with MiXCR, one entry per CDR3 protein. The sample gives 800,000 to 950,000 distinct CDR3 sequences, roughly 35% of which show up once; approximately 13% is in the top ten.

This clonotype originated in a man in his late teens or twenties in good health. The chain couples TRBV27 to TRBJ1-2; maybe TRBD1 (5 bases). Source material: blood. CDR3 DNA: TGTGCCAGCAGTAAGATCCCACTCGGGGCGAGTAACTATGGCTACACCTTC. It translates to CASSKIPLGASNYGYTF.